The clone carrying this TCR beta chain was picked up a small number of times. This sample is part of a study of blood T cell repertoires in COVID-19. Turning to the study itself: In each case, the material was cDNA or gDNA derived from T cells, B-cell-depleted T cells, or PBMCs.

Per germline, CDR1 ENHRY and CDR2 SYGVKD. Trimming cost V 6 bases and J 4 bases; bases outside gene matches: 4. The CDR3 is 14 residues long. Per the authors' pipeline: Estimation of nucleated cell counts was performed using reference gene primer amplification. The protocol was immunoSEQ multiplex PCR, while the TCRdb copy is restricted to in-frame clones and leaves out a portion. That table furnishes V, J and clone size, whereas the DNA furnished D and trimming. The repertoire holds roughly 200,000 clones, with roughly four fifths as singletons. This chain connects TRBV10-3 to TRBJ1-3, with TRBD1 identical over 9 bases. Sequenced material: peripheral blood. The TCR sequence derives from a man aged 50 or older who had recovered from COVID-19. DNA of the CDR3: TGTGCCATCAGGACGGACAGGGGAGGAAACACCATATATTTT. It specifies CAIRTDRGGNTIYF.